These 20 T cell receptor beta chains were all obtained from the same sample, sequenced in a study of T cell responses to AZD1222 COVID-19 vaccine. The assay was immunoSEQ multiplex PCR, and TCRdb's table has in-frame clones only and misses some. The repertoire holds 150,000 or so clones, with around 92% as singletons. The sequences come from peripheral blood, collected on day 0 of AZD1222 vaccination. These TCRs come from an adult in good health.

V is TRBV28 and J is TRBJ1-3; D gene unclear. The ends were cut back, 1 base at V and 0 bases at J, with 7 bases in the middle. Germline CDR1 MDHEN, CDR2 SYDVKM. This CDR3 contains 15 residues. The CDR3 sequence is CASSLLTDSGNTIYF. The DNA for the CDR3 is TGTGCCAGCAGTTTATTAACGGACTCTGGAAACACCATATATTTT.

J is TRBJ2-1 and V is TRBV7-2, with D perhaps matching TRBD2 (6 bases). The germline V and J ends were trimmed by 1 base and 4 bases, with 11 bases remaining between them. CDR1 and CDR2 from the germline V gene are SGHTA and FQGNSA. CDR3 length: 15 residues. The CDR3 DNA reads as TGTGCCAGCAGCTTAGGAGCGGGCCATTACAATGAGCAGTTCTTC. It translates to CASSLGAGHYNEQFF.

The V and J genes are TRBV2 and TRBJ2-3, with D perhaps TRBD2 (5 bases). This CDR3 comprises 15 residues. From germline, CDR1 is SNHLY and CDR2 FYNNEI. V lost 3 bases, J lost 1 base, and 11 bases lay in between. CDR3 nucleotides: TGTGCCAGCAGTGAGAACAGCGGACGCACAGATACGCAGTATTTT. Its protein is CASSENSGRTDTQYF.

J is TRBJ1-5 and V is TRBV6-1; TRBD1 agrees at 9 bases. Per germline, CDR1 MNHNS and CDR2 SASEGT. V shed 4 bases, J shed 8 bases, and the junction held 12 bases outside the gene matches. The CDR3 is 16 amino acids. As DNA, the CDR3 is TGTGCCAGCAGTGGGGAGGGACAGGGAGGATGGGAGCCCCAGCATTTT. It codes for CASSGEGQGGWEPQHF.

The chain recombines TRBV19 with TRBJ2-3; no clear D. The V and J ends lost 4 bases and 0 bases respectively, with 5 bases between them. The CDR3 spans 13 residues. The germline CDR1 and CDR2 sequences are LNHDA and SQIVND (reference sequence). The CDR3 loop is CASSKASTDTQYF. The CDR3 DNA follows: TGTGCCAGTAGTAAGGCTAGCACAGATACGCAGTATTTT.

J is TRBJ2-7 and V is TRBV19, with 7 bases matching TRBD1. V lost 5 bases and J lost 0; bases outside the gene matches: 7. The CDR3 totals 15 residues. Germline V gives CDR1 LNHDA, CDR2 SQIVND (reference sequence). For the CDR3, the DNA is TGTGCCAGTAGTCCCCGGGACAGCGACTCCTACGAGCAGTACTTC. This encodes CASSPRDSDSYEQYF.

In its sample, this clone was seen once. J is TRBJ1-4 and V is TRBV6-2 or TRBV6-3; D remains ambiguous. The germline V gene encodes CDR1 MNHEY and CDR2 SVGEGT. V was trimmed by 0 bases and J by 0 bases, leaving 8 bases between them. CDR3 length: 16 amino acids. The CDR3 protein is CASSYSAVSTNEKLFF. The CDR3 DNA reads TGTGCCAGCAGTTACTCGGCAGTCTCAACTAATGAAAAACTGTTTTTT.

The chain couples TRBV14 to TRBJ2-5, with 12 bases aligning to TRBD2. V shed 3 bases and J 7 bases; nucleotides not matched to a gene: 3. The CDR3 runs to 14 residues. Germline CDR1 and CDR2: SGHDN and FVKESK. This CDR3 reads CASSQLAGGPTQYF. CDR3 sequence (DNA): TGTGCCAGCAGCCAGCTAGCGGGAGGGCCGACCCAGTACTTC.

V is TRBV28 and J is TRBJ1-1; possible D gene TRBD1, 6 bases. Germline CDR1 reads MDHEN; CDR2 reads SYDVKM. The CDR3 loop spans 14 amino acids. V shed 7 bases and J shed 0 bases, with 12 bases lying between them. CDR3 nucleotides: TGTGCCAGCACCGGAGGACAGATGAACACTGAAGCTTTCTTT. This codes for CASTGGQMNTEAFF.

The V call is TRBV27, the J call TRBJ2-2; 8 positions match TRBD1. V shed 3 bases, J shed 5 bases, and the junction held 8 bases outside the gene matches. The CDR3 sequence is 16 residues long. Germline-derived CDR1 and CDR2 are MNHEY and SMNVEV (reference sequence). In nucleotides, the CDR3 is TGTGCCAGCAGTTTCGGCAGGGGGCTGTGGACCGGGGAGCTGTTTTTT. It translates to CASSFGRGLWTGELFF.

This rearrangement joins TRBV5-3 to TRBJ1-2; D possibly corresponds to TRBD1 (5 bases). TRBV5-3 is an ORF for which the function is uncertain. V lost 4 bases and J 5 bases, leaving 27 bases between the germline ends. This CDR3 contains 18 residues. CDR3: CARSPDQTGTPEGYGYTF. In DNA form, the CDR3 reads TGTGCCAGAAGCCCGGATCAGACCGGGACCCCAGAAGGTTATGGCTACACCTTC.

The chain links TRBV12-5 to TRBJ1-6; D not resolved. The V end lost 5 bases, the J end lost 8 bases, and 10 bases lay between the germline ends. Germline CDR1 and CDR2: LGHNT and FRNRAP. The CDR3 covers 13 residues. The CDR3, as DNA: TGTGCTAGTGGTCAGGCGTCGCATTCACCCCTCCACTTT. Translating it yields CASGQASHSPLHF.

This chain joins TRBV7-3 and TRBJ2-3, with unresolved D. The CDR3 has 20 amino acids. Trimming left V 2 bases short and J 3 bases short, with 27 bases between. In germline, CDR1 is SGHTA, CDR2 FQGTGA. This CDR3 reads CASSLEVVGLPGTLTDTQYF. The DNA of the CDR3 is TGTGCCAGCAGCTTAGAGGTCGTAGGGCTTCCCGGCACACTTACAGATACGCAGTATTTT. Full variable domain (missing parts from reference TRBV7-3 and TRBJ2-3): GAGVSQTPSNKVTEKGKYVELRCDPISGHTALYWYRQSLGQGPEFLIYFQGTGAADDSGLPNDRFFAVRPEGSVSTLKIQRTERGDSAVYLCASSLEVVGLPGTLTDTQYFGPGTRLTVL.

This chain connects TRBV3-1 (or the pseudogene TRBV3-2) to TRBJ2-3; no firm D call. Trimming took 3 bases from V and 0 from J, leaving 4 bases between them. This CDR3 is built from 13 residues. Germline CDR1 and CDR2: LGHDT and YNNKEL (reference sequence). This CDR3 is CASSQPSTDTQYF. The CDR3 nucleotides read TGTGCCAGCAGCCAGCCTAGCACAGATACGCAGTATTTT.

This clone was recorded once. The chain links TRBV28 to TRBJ1-5; 9 nucleotides line up with TRBD1. Germline V gene lookup returns CDR1 MDHEN and CDR2 SYDVKM. There are 14 residues in the CDR3. J was trimmed by 7 bases and V by 7 bases; bases with no gene match: 8. In nucleotides, the CDR3 is TGTGCCAGCACTCGGACAGGGGATGAGCAGCCCCAGCATTTT. As protein: CASTRTGDEQPQHF.

This sequence joins TRBV6-5 and TRBJ2-5; 7 positions match TRBD2. The CDR3 sequence is 13 residues long. Trimming took 7 bases from V and 4 from J; bases not matched to a gene: 6. Per germline, CDR1 MNHEY and CDR2 SVGAGI. CDR3 bases: TGTGCCAGCACCCGGGGGGAGGCAGAGACCCAGTACTTC. This codes for CASTRGEAETQYF.

This clone was seen only once. This sequence joins TRBV5-1 and TRBJ1-4, with a possible D match to TRBD1 (6 bases). V was trimmed by 1 base and J by 6 bases, leaving 13 bases between them. In germline, CDR1 is SGHRS, CDR2 YFSETQ. The CDR3 consists of 15 residues. Here the CDR3 DNA reads TGCGCCAGCAGCTTGCGACAGGTGGGATATGAAAAACTGTTTTTT. As protein: CASSLRQVGYEKLFF.

V is TRBV28 and J is TRBJ2-7, with 10 positions matching TRBD2. CDR1 is MDHEN and CDR2 is SYDVKM in the germline V gene. V shed 2 bases, J shed 2 bases, and the junction held 3 bases outside the gene matches. The CDR3 length is 15 residues. In DNA form, the CDR3 reads TGTGCCAGCAGTTTACTAGCGGGGGCTGCCTACGAGCAGTACTTC. Amino acids: CASSLLAGAAYEQYF.

This chain uses TRBV25-1 with TRBJ1-2; D is undetermined. Germline V lookup: CDR1 MGHDK, CDR2 SYGVNS. V lost 3 bases and J 3 bases, leaving 8 bases between the germline ends. The CDR3 consists of 13 residues. DNA for the CDR3: TGTGCCAGCAGTGAGGCCCTCTACTATGGCTACACCTTC. Its translation is CASSEALYYGYTF.

The chain employs TRBV27 and TRBJ1-3; D is ambiguous. V was shortened by 11 bases and J by 0 bases, with 5 bases between the two germline ends. The length of the CDR3 is 11 residues. CDR1 MNHEY and CDR2 SMNVEV come from the germline V gene (reference sequence). The CDR3 region is CASASGNTIYF. The CDR3 DNA reads TGTGCCTCAGCCTCTGGAAACACCATATATTTT.